This entry describes one T cell receptor (beta chain). Its ends do not fully match the called genes, so a read error is possible. From germline, CDR1 is KGHSH and CDR2 LQKENI. This CDR3 spans 17 amino acids. Stable Graves' hyperthyroidism denoted no ophthalmopathy progression over 18 months. The source material, RNA transcripts, was used to amplify TCR beta CDR3 regions. The study used the HTBI primer set for a first-round RT-PCR of the TCR CDR3. MiXCR, run by TCRdb on the multiplex PCR reads, gives a single entry per CDR3 protein. The repertoire has approximately 400,000 distinct CDR3 sequences, more than 13% of them found once; the top ten carry 30% to 35%. This entry comes from a study of T cells in Graves' hyperthyroidism and ophthalmopathy.

The sample was blood. The clonotype originates from a woman aged 25 to 39 with Graves' hyperthyroidism. This sequence joins TRBV18 and TRBJ1-1; 8 bases agree with TRBD1. In DNA, the CDR3 is TGTGCCAGCTCACCATATTTTCAGGGGGCCCCCAACACTGGAGCTTTCTTT. Residues: CASSPYFQGAPNTGAFF.